This T cell receptor (beta chain) is from a study of T cell clones after liver transplantation (dated by TCRdb to between 2018 and 2020). With regard to the full study: The samples were obtained from ITN030ST, a randomized trial that attempted immunosuppression withdrawal within 2 years after liver transplantation. A cohort of 8 liver transplant recipients was studied, of whom 3 were classified as tolerant and 5 as non-tolerant. Blood samples were collected pre-transplant, pre-randomization before withdrawal, and post-randomization after either complete withdrawal or failed withdrawal. The subjects received no induction therapy and were kept on standard immunosuppression until randomization at 12-24 months post-transplant. To count as tolerant, a recipient had to stay completely off immunosuppression for at least one year without liver enzymes climbing beyond twice the upper limit of normal. Donor-reactive T cell clones were identified by TCRbeta sequencing following a pre-transplant mixed lymphocyte reaction and were subsequently tracked in post-transplant blood. Third party-reactive TCRbeta sequences from pre-transplant MLRs were also identified as an antigen-independent comparator for donor-reactive sequences. Of the eight recipients, a few were HCV-positive, while the remaining recipients had been transplanted for non-autoimmune, non-viral indications.

Between the V and J ends, shortened by 8 bases and 5 bases respectively, the junction contains 7 bases. CDR1 is given as MDHEN and CDR2 as SYDVKM, both from the germline V gene. There are 11 amino acids in the CDR3, from cysteine to phenylalanine inclusive. Only the CDR3 region is kept as DNA, spanning 33 bases read in frame from base 1. Thawed unstimulated PBMCs were stained for CD3, CD4 and CD8 and FACS-sorted into CD3+CD4+ and CD3+CD8+ populations. All 8 studied subjects were randomized to immunosuppression withdrawal. The Qiagen DNeasy Blood and Tissue Kit was used for genomic DNA isolation. High-throughput TCRbeta CDR3 sequencing of frozen genomic DNA was performed by immunoSEQ, with PCR amplification, mapping, bias correction and internal controls included. Concerning the study's data processing: Productive rearrangements were kept, and unique TCRbeta sequences were defined by CDR3 nucleotide sequence plus V and J gene. Donor-reactive sequences required at least 5-fold expansion in CFSE-low cells versus unstimulated pre-transplant cells and at least 0.01% frequency. Minimum frequency thresholds were set for each subject based on the unstimulated sample with the lowest template count, ensuring at least 90% detection power. Jensen-Shannon divergence between the top 1000 TCRbeta sequences after and before transplant was used to measure repertoire turnover. Changes in detection of donor-reactive sequences were tested with two-sided Fisher's exact tests. Entries here come from immuneACCESS through TCRdb and include only in-frame sequences with V and J called. Some clones fail to appear in such tables; in the studies checked, an unresolved V gene covers under half of the shortfall, and the cause of the remainder is unknown. The V and J calls and clone size are taken from that table; D and trimming were inferred from the DNA. The sample profile shows about 51,000 clones; 86% of them were found once. Clones ranked in the top ten supply about an eighth of the sample.

Broad study findings and their caveats: A greater decline was seen for donor-reactive sequences than for third party-reactive sequences, suggesting partial antigen-specific deletion unrelated to withdrawal success. The conclusions were considered preliminary, being limited by small, heterogeneous patient numbers and non-standardized post-transplant time points. In two subjects, low numbers of available donor cells limited the measurable donor-reactive repertoire. A significant post-transplant decrease in circulating donor-reactive CD4 TCRbeta sequences was observed in most of the 8 subjects, irrespective of tolerance or HCV status. Since no allograft tissue specimens were available, donor-reactive T cells may have migrated into the graft instead of being deleted. After accounting for repertoire turnover, donor-reactive detection was significantly reduced in 7 of 8 subjects for CD4 and 8 of 8 for CD8.

In this sample, this clone turned up a few times. Its antigen specificity is not known. No clone much larger than this one lies a single base away; base qualities are absent. This chain joins TRBV28 to TRBJ2-1, with no confidently assigned D gene. Sample: CD8+ T cells from blood, taken 12 months after liver transplant. The clonotype originates from a human patient who received a liver transplant. After a transplant, some T cells may be of graft donor origin. The DNA sequence is TGTGCCAGCCTTGATGACAATGAGCAGTTCTTC. Translated, it reads CASLDDNEQFF.